This T cell receptor beta chain was observed in a study of shared clonotypes between healthy human individuals. The wider study: CD4 naive cells filled three plates per donor, CD4 memory three, CD8 naive two and CD8 memory one.

In the authors' methods: With immunoSEQ giving junction-only sequences and no quality scores, filtering differed. Some clones are missing from TCRdb's copy, which holds only in-frame ones; the method was immunoSEQ multiplex PCR. The D gene and trimming were derived from the DNA, and the V and J assignments and clone size from that table. Of around 2.5 million clones in the sample, 80% to 95% were seen once. This clone has just one count. A CD45RA+ naive subset and a CD45RA-negative memory subset were split from CD4+ cells. Sequenced input: naive CD4+ T cells from PBMCs. Indicated subset: CD45RA+ positively selected. This receptor was taken from a man younger than 35 in good health. Some clones in this sample may be carry-over from other donors' samples.

The CDR3 loop is CASSESGRSNTEAFF. For the CDR3, the DNA is TGTGCCAGCAGTGAATCGGGACGATCGAACACTGAAGCTTTCTTT. This chain connects TRBV6-1 to TRBJ1-1; D possibly corresponds to TRBD1 (5 bases). Per germline, CDR1 MNHNS and CDR2 SASEGT. The CDR3 loop spans 15 amino acids. V lost 2 bases and J lost 1, with 11 bases in between.